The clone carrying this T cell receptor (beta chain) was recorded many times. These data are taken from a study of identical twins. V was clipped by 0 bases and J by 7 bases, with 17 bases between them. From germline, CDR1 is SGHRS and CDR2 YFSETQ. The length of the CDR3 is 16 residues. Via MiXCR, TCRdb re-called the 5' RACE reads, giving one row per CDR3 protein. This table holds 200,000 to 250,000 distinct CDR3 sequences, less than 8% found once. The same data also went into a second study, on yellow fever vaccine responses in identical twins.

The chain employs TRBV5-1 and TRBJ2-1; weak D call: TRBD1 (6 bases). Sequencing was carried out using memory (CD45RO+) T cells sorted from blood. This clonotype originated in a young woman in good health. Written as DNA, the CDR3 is TGCGCCAGCAGCTTGGGGTCACAGGGTACCGGGAATGAGCAGTTCTTC. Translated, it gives CASSLGSQGTGNEQFF.